Listed below are T cell receptor beta chains from one sample, sequenced in a study of blood T cell repertoires in COVID-19. Libraries were prepared by immunoSEQ multiplex PCR; TCRdb keeps only in-frame clonotypes and omits some of them. The table lists about 45,000 clones, around 80% of them singletons. The sequenced material came from peripheral blood. These TCRs come from a man between 65 and 79 years old with acute or convalescent COVID-19. Both conserved end residues are trimmed from each CDR3.

ASSLVGGGNYGYT	TRBJ1-2	TRBV5-4
ASSLGRANTEAF	TRBJ1-1	TRBV28
ASSLEGSTMGRETQY	TRBJ2-5	TRBV5-1
ASSVVHRPSEAF	TRBJ1-1	TRBV9
ASSYSAGGGGFAF	TRBJ1-1	TRBV6-5
ASSRGDMNTEAF	TRBJ1-1	TRBV4-3
ASSYGTGSRYEQY	TRBJ2-7	TRBV6-5
ASSPPGLAGKTGDTQY	TRBJ2-3	TRBV18
ASSLGSGGSREQF	TRBJ2-1	TRBV11-2
ASSLALRDPGYT	TRBJ1-2	TRBV7-8
ASSQGGEKLF	TRBJ1-4	TRBV2
ASSSLSQGTYGYT	TRBJ1-2	TRBV27
ASSLAQSGGDIQY	TRBJ2-4	TRBV7-2
ASSRTIQGAKNIQY	TRBJ2-4	TRBV18
ASSLGQGFYNSPLH	TRBJ1-6	TRBV7-9
ASSLTGGISNQPQH	TRBJ1-5	TRBV5-5
ASSLFAEAF	TRBJ1-1	TRBV5-5
ASKRAIANGNTIY	TRBJ1-3	TRBV2
ASSAAGGNNQPQH	TRBJ1-5	TRBV7-9
ASSLDRGNSPLH	TRBJ1-6	TRBV5-4
ASSIDRLLRYGYT	TRBJ1-2	TRBV11-2
ASSVGNTIY	TRBJ1-3	TRBV5-4
ASSQVLGSDRGYT	TRBJ1-2	TRBV4-1
ASSPGLGEETQY	TRBJ2-5	TRBV4-3
ASTETGTANSPLH	TRBJ1-6	TRBV28
ASSPGTGAYSNQPQH	TRBJ1-5	TRBV5-8
ASSQEGTGGIYGYT	TRBJ1-2	TRBV4-2
ASSPTGGFSEQY	TRBJ2-7	TRBV4-3
ASSLPTGTAEKLF	TRBJ1-4	TRBV7-9
ASSPRGAGTDTQY	TRBJ2-3	TRBV3-1/TRBV3-2
ASSPRQGKNTEAF	TRBJ1-1	TRBV9
ASSSEPGQGLSPLH	TRBJ1-6	TRBV5-5
ASSSGTGSEPQH	TRBJ1-5	TRBV6-5
ASGSLNEKLF	TRBJ1-4	TRBV23-1
ASSLASWGRNEKLF	TRBJ1-4	TRBV7-2
ASNRGGLNYGYT	TRBJ1-2	TRBV7-2
ASSQVGLAGDNEQF	TRBJ2-1	TRBV4-3